This TCR beta chain was recovered during a study of blood T cell repertoires in COVID-19. Study-wide context: The study drew acute and convalescent COVID-19 samples from the United States, Italy and Spain.

Participants were placed into cohorts based on the clinical history they reported. For recovered donors of Cohort 3, there were two negative PCRs, clearance, or symptom resolution. As handled by the study authors: It was from reference gene primer amplification that nucleated cell counts were estimated. Assay used: immunoSEQ multiplex PCR; TCRdb lists only in-frame clones, some missing. The V and J calls and clone size are taken from that table; D and trimming were inferred from the DNA. The repertoire holds 220,000 or so clones, with roughly 86% as singletons. The TCR was taken from a woman aged 45-59 years who had recovered from COVID-19. The sample taken for sequencing was PBMCs or T cells enriched from blood (not recorded which).

The CDR3 DNA follows: TGTGCCAGCAGCACGCAGGTGAACACTGAAGCTTTCTTT. It translates to CASSTQVNTEAFF. V usage is TRBV12-3 or TRBV12-4 and J usage is TRBJ1-1, with D unclear. V gave up 6 bases and J gave up 0 bases, with 8 bases separating them. The CDR3 runs 13 residues.